The 11 T cell receptor beta chains listed next were all sequenced from one sample in a study. TCRdb keeps only in-frame clones here, not all; method: immunoSEQ multiplex PCR. The sample gives 45,000 to 60,000 clones, about 92% of which show up once; around a tenth is in the top ten. What was sequenced was PBMCs. The receptors originated from a man aged 40-55 years with rheumatoid arthritis.

This clone has only a few counts. The rearrangement links TRBV25-1 to TRBJ1-2; D is uncertain. V lost 3 bases and J 7 bases, leaving 12 bases between the germline ends. This CDR3 has 13 residues. The V gene's germline CDR1 is MGHDK and CDR2 SYGVNS. In DNA form, the CDR3 reads TGTGCCAGCAGTGACGGTATGAGGTCTGGCTACACCTTC. Protein product: CASSDGMRSGYTF.

The chain links TRBV7-9 to TRBJ1-1; D remains unclear. Trimming left V 3 bases short and J 0 bases short, with 11 bases between. The CDR3 sequence is 15 residues long. Per germline, CDR1 SEHNR and CDR2 FQNEAQ (reference sequence). CDR3 protein: CASSFEMGVNTEAFF. The DNA of the CDR3 is TGTGCCAGCAGCTTCGAGATGGGCGTGAACACTGAAGCTTTCTTT.

This clone was found once. The chain carries TRBV6-5 and TRBJ1-5; D uncertain. Germline V CDR1 and CDR2: MNHEY, SVGAGI. The ends were cut back, 6 bases at V and 6 bases at J, with 15 bases in the middle. This CDR3 is 14 amino acids long. The CDR3 region is CASSPDRFIQPQHF. CDR3 DNA: TGTGCCAGCAGCCCCGACCGCTTCATTCAGCCCCAGCATTTT.

As DNA, the CDR3 is TGTGCCAGCAGACGTGGACAGAATGAAAAACTGTTTTTT. This encodes CASRRGQNEKLFF. The J gene is TRBJ1-4, the V gene TRBV27; the D gene is possibly TRBD1 (6 bases). V shed 6 bases and J shed 5 bases, with 10 bases lying between them. CDR3 length: 13 residues. Germline V gene data show CDR1 as MNHEY and CDR2 as SMNVEV (reference sequence).

Details on this clone: A junction end diverges from the germline sequence, so it may reflect a read error. The rearrangement uses TRBV30 and TRBJ1-2; D remains unclear. Germline CDR1 is GTSNPN and CDR2 is SVGIG (reference sequence). CDR3 size: 10 residues. The chain's CDR3 is CAGERAESAF. The CDR3 DNA follows: TGTGCCGGGGAGCGGGCAGAATCCGCCTTC.

This chain uses TRBV7-8 with TRBJ1-5, with D possibly being TRBD1 (5 bases). Germline assignment: CDR1 SGHVS and CDR2 FQNEAQ. V was cut by 3 bases and J by 0 bases, with 12 bases left in between. The CDR3 consists of 16 residues. The CDR3: CASSFGGLISNQPQHF. CDR3 sequence (DNA): TGTGCCAGCAGCTTCGGGGGGTTGATTAGCAATCAGCCCCAGCATTTT.

This clone occurred a few times. The chain has TRBV5-1 and TRBJ2-2; D may correspond to TRBD1 or TRBD2 (6 bases each). CDR3 length equals 13 residues. In germline, CDR1 is SGHRS, CDR2 YFSETQ. V lost 4 bases to trimming and J lost 7 bases, with 11 bases between them. The chain's CDR3 is CASSPRGHGELFF. The CDR3 DNA follows: TGCGCCAGCAGCCCTCGGGGGCACGGGGAGCTGTTTTTT.

The table lists this clone with a count of one. J is TRBJ1-1 and V is TRBV12-3 or TRBV12-4; D unclear. V dropped 8 bases and J dropped 1 base, with 11 bases sitting between them. CDR3 length: 13 residues. The CDR3 DNA reads as TGTGCCAGCTCCCTCCGGGCGAACACTGAAGCTTTCTTT. Translation: CASSLRANTEAFF.

V gene TRBV28 combines with J gene TRBJ2-1; TRBD2 agrees at 11 bases. V was pared by 5 bases and J by 0 bases, with 12 bases of the junction left unmatched. The CDR3 is made up of 19 amino acids. CDR1 and CDR2 (germline): MDHEN, SYDVKM. The DNA for the CDR3 is TGTGCCAGCAGTCAGCCGGGACTAGCGGCATGGAGCTCCTACAATGAGCAGTTCTTC. This sequence encodes CASSQPGLAAWSSYNEQFF.

This chain joins TRBV3-1 (or the pseudogene TRBV3-2) and TRBJ1-2; D gene ambiguous. This CDR3 has 13 residues. Germline V lookup: CDR1 LGHDT, CDR2 YNNKEL (reference sequence). The V gene lost 4 bases and the J gene lost 2 bases, with 8 bases spanning the gap. CDR3 region: CASSPTGNYGYTF. CDR3 DNA: TGTGCCAGCAGCCCCACCGGAAACTATGGCTACACCTTC.

The chain links TRBV28 to TRBJ2-3; the D gene could be TRBD1 or TRBD2 (5 bases each). Trimming took off 5 bases at V and 9 bases at J, with 21 bases between the two ends. Looked up from germline, CDR1 is MDHEN and CDR2 is SYDVKM. The CDR3 is 15 residues long. As DNA, the CDR3 is TGTGCCAGCAGTCCCTTCGGACTCCACCGGGGCACGCAGTATTTT. Protein product: CASSPFGLHRGTQYF.